Described below is a single TCR beta chain sequence and its context. This clonotype was detected a few times. There is no known antigen for this receptor. No base qualities exist here, and no much larger clone lies one base off it. CDR1 and CDR2 (SEHNR, FQNEAQ) derive from the germline V gene (reference sequence). From the cysteine through the phenylalanine, the CDR3 covers 14 amino acids. Only the CDR3 portion is preserved as DNA: 42 bases, with reading frame beginning at the first base. From V the trimming removes 5 bases and from J it removes 1 base, while the gene matches leave 1 base of the junction unaccounted for. Library preparation employed PCR. Sequenced on an Illumina HiSeq 2500. TCR library preparation used molecular barcoding, with unique molecular identifiers applied to normalize quantification of the TCRbeta repertoire. Starting from the raw public reads, TCRdb applied fastp trimming at Q25, assembled clones with MiXCR and retained in-frame beta chains. All rows with the same CDR3 protein become a single entry with the most common DNA and genes. Recorded for this sample are 240,000 or so distinct CDR3 sequences; about 11% of them occurred a single time. The top ten clonotypes cover about 2.6% of the sample.

This record belongs to a study of T-cell reconstitution after alpha-beta-depleted transplantation in children (TCRdb year 2016). Study-wide context: T-cell immune reconstitution after TCRalphabeta/CD19-depleted allogeneic hematopoietic cell transplantation in children was quantitatively tracked in the study by means of TCR repertoire profiling.

This sequence uses TRBV7-9 and TRBJ2-3; TRBD2 matches 9 bases in the middle. Sequenced here: PBMCs from the stem cell graft donor, sampled from the stem cell graft. The TCR sequence derives from a human donor who donated a stem cell graft to a child with acute lymphoblastic leukemia. The nucleotide sequence is TGTGCCAGCAGCCCTAGCGGGGGCACAGATACGCAGTATTTT. It specifies CASSPSGGTDTQYF.